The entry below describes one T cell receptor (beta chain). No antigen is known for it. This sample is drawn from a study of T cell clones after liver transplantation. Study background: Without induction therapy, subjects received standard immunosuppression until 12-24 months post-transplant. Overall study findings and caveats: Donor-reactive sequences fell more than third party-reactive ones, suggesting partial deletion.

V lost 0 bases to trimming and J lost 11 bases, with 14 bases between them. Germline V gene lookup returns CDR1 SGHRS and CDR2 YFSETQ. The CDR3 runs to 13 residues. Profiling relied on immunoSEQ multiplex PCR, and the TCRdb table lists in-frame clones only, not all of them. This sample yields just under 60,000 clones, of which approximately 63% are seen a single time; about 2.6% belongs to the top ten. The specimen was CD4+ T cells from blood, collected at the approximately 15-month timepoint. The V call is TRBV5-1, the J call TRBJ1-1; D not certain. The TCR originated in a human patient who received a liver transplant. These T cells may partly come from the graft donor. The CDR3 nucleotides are TGCGCCAGCAGCTTGGATGAGGGAGGTGAGGCTTTCTTT. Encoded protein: CASSLDEGGEAFF. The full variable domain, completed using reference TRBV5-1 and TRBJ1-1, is KAGVTQTPRYLIKTRGQQVTLSCSPISGHRSVSWYQQTPGQGLQFLFEYFSETQRNKGNFPGRFSGRQFSNSRSEMNVSTLELGDSALYLCASSLDEGGEAFFGQGTRLTVV.